The 6 T cell receptor beta chains in this list originate from one sample, sequenced in a study of T-cell reconstitution after alpha-beta-depleted transplantation in children. A TCRbeta library incorporating unique molecular identifiers was prepared. TCRdb ran MiXCR on the PCR reads and lists one entry per CDR3 protein. Found here are roughly 670,000 distinct CDR3 sequences, about 12% of them singletons; the top ten hold 0.79%. The starting material was PBMCs, obtained before TCRalphabeta/CD19-depleted stem cell transplant. Every receptor here comes from a girl aged 2-10 years with congenital amegakaryocytic thrombocytopenia, due to receive a stem cell transplant.

This clonotype was found many times. J is TRBJ1-2 and V is TRBV20-1; D is unresolved. Germline-derived CDR1 and CDR2 are DFQATT and SNEGSKA (reference sequence). The ends were cut back, 6 bases at V and 7 bases at J, with 12 bases in the middle. The CDR3 loop spans 11 amino acids. In DNA, the CDR3 is TGCAGTGCCCCCCTAGCTGCTGGCTACACCTTC. It is translated as CSAPLAAGYTF.

This chain joins TRBV9 and TRBJ1-1; D is unresolved. With 1 base removed from V and 2 bases from J, the gap between germline ends came to 12 bases. The CDR3 runs 15 residues. Germline lookup yields CDR1 SGDLS and CDR2 YYNGEE. CDR3 DNA sequence: TGTGCCAGCAGCGTATATAAGAGCTCTAACACTGAAGCTTTCTTT. It yields the protein CASSVYKSSNTEAFF.

This clonotype was counted ten times or more. The chain links TRBV5-6 to TRBJ2-1, with 8 bases lining up with TRBD2. The CDR3 covers 14 residues. V was pared by 4 bases and J by 6 bases, with 6 bases of the junction left unmatched. Germline-derived CDR1 and CDR2 are SGHDT and YYEEEE. The CDR3 DNA is TGTGCCAGCAGCGACGGGAGGGCCATCAATGAGCAGTTCTTC. Amino acids: CASSDGRAINEQFF.

The sample holds many counts of this clonotype. V is TRBV6-1 and J is TRBJ2-3; a weak D match, TRBD2 (6 bases). With 5 bases removed from V and 4 bases from J, the gap between germline ends came to 13 bases. This CDR3 spans 14 amino acids. Germline CDR1 is MNHNS and CDR2 is SASEGT. CDR3 in amino acids: CASSKREYPDTQYF. In nucleotides, the CDR3 is TGTGCCAGCAGTAAACGGGAGTACCCAGATACGCAGTATTTT.

This chain connects TRBV7-8 to TRBJ1-2, with D unclear. Trimming left V 2 bases short and J 6 bases short, with 16 bases between. Germline CDR1 and CDR2: SGHVS and FQNEAQ. This CDR3 is 15 amino acids long. The CDR3 protein is CASSLRTRESHGYTF. DNA for the CDR3: TGTGCCAGCAGCTTACGGACTCGGGAGTCCCATGGCTACACCTTC.

This clonotype was picked up many times. V usage is TRBV20-1 and J usage is TRBJ1-6; 10 bases line up with TRBD1. The CDR3 is 14 amino acids. The germline V gene has CDR1 DFQATT and CDR2 SNEGSKA (reference sequence). V lost 5 bases, J lost 7 bases, and 5 bases stayed unmatched. The CDR3 here is CSAARTGGNSPLHF. The DNA for the CDR3 is TGCAGTGCTGCCCGGACAGGGGGGAATTCACCCCTCCACTTT.